This T cell receptor beta chain was captured by sequencing in a study of blood T cell repertoires in COVID-19. Across the whole study: COVID-19 samples from acute and convalescent phases originated in the United States, Italy and Spain. In each case, the material was cDNA or gDNA derived from T cells, B-cell-depleted T cells, or PBMCs.

Source study methods: Amplifying reference gene primers gave estimates of nucleated cell counts. Sequenced by immunoSEQ multiplex PCR; TCRdb stores in-frame clones only, minus some. The DNA was the basis for D and trimming; V, J and clone size are from that table. The sample yields around 290,000 clones, 75% to 90% seen once. In Seattle, patients joined the study during active infection and were tracked longitudinally. The CDR3 is 10 residues long. Germline CDR1 and CDR2: SQVTM and ANQGSEA. The junction had 6 bases not matched to a gene; V was cut back by 7 bases and J by 10 bases. Sequencing was carried out using peripheral blood. The chain uses TRBV29-1 and TRBJ1-1, with TRBD1 matching over 7 bases. The receptor was isolated from an older woman with COVID-19, enrolled during active disease. The CDR3 DNA reads TGCAGCGCCCAGGAGGGGGCAGCTTTCTTT. This translates into CSAQEGAAFF.